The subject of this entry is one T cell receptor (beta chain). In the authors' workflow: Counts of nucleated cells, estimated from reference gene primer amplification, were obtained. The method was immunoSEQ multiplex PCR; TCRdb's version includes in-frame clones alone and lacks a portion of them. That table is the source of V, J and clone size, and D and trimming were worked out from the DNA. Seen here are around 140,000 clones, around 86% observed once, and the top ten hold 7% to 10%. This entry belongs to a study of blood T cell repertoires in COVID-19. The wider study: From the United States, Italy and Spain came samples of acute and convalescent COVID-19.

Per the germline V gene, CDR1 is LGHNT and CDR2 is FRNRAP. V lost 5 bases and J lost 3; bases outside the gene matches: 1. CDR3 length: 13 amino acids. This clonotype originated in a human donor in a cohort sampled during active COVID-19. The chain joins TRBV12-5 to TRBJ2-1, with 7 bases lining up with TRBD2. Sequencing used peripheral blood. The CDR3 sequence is CASGPSGYNEQFF. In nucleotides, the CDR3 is TGTGCTAGTGGTCCTAGCGGCTACAATGAGCAGTTCTTC.